These 27 T cell receptor beta chains originate from one sample sequenced in a study of blood T cell repertoires in COVID-19. The assay was immunoSEQ multiplex PCR, and TCRdb's table has in-frame clones only and misses some. Found here are 90,000 to 120,000 clones, about 85% of them singletons; the top ten hold around 2%. The specimen sequenced was peripheral blood. These TCRs come from a human donor in a cohort sampled during active COVID-19.

V gene TRBV19 combines with J gene TRBJ1-2, with D unresolved. V gave up 7 bases and J gave up 5 bases, with 20 bases separating them. This CDR3 has 15 residues. Germline V gives CDR1 LNHDA, CDR2 SQIVND (reference sequence). The CDR3 DNA follows: TGTGCCAGTACCGTTCAAATGGGCGACAAGTATGGCTACACCTTC. Translated: CASTVQMGDKYGYTF.

The chain combines TRBV7-9 with TRBJ2-3; 7 bases are shared with TRBD2. Per germline, CDR1 SEHNR and CDR2 FQNEAQ (reference sequence). V lost 1 base to trimming and J lost 4 bases; unmatched junction nucleotides: 14. This CDR3 contains 18 residues. CDR3 loop: CASSLVVVQRGSADTQYF. The CDR3 DNA reads TGTGCCAGCAGCTTAGTCGTAGTCCAGCGGGGCTCAGCAGATACGCAGTATTTT.

This rearrangement joins TRBV24-1 to TRBJ1-5; D is perhaps TRBD1 (5 bases). CDR1 KGHDR and CDR2 SFDVKD come from the germline V gene. V was shortened by 2 bases and J by 1 base, with 11 bases between the two germline ends. This CDR3 comprises 16 residues. The CDR3 coding sequence is TGTGCCACCAGTGATTCTCCAGGGCGCAGCAATCAGCCCCAGCATTTT. Residues: CATSDSPGRSNQPQHF.

This chain uses TRBV4-1 with TRBJ1-5, with 8 bases fitting TRBD1. The V segment lost 2 bases and the J segment 2 bases; nucleotides outside the gene matches: 5. The germline CDR1 and CDR2 sequences are MGHRA and YSYEKL. The CDR3 extends over 16 amino acids. The CDR3: CASSQFGQGGNQPQHF. The CDR3 DNA sequence: TGCGCCAGCAGCCAATTCGGACAGGGAGGCAATCAGCCCCAGCATTTT.

The chain couples TRBV5-1 to TRBJ1-1, with D perhaps matching TRBD1 (5 bases). Germline CDR1 reads SGHRS; CDR2 reads YFSETQ. The CDR3 sequence is 14 residues long. Trimming removed 4 bases at V and 5 bases at J, with 15 bases between. CDR3 amino acids: CASSMQGIGTEAFF. The CDR3 DNA reads as TGCGCCAGCAGCATGCAGGGAATAGGGACTGAAGCTTTCTTT.

The chain has TRBV14 and TRBJ1-2, with 7 bases aligning to TRBD1. CDR3 size: 13 residues. V shed 1 base and J 8 bases; nucleotides not matched to a gene: 4. From germline, CDR1 is SGHDN and CDR2 FVKESK. The CDR3 spells CASSQAGQHGYTF. As DNA, the CDR3 is TGTGCCAGCAGCCAAGCGGGACAGCACGGCTACACCTTC.

This sequence joins TRBV27 and TRBJ2-1, with TRBD2 as a possible D gene (5 bases). Germline lookup yields CDR1 MNHEY and CDR2 SMNVEV (reference sequence). Trimming removed 3 bases from V and 8 bases from J, with 14 bases in between. The CDR3 totals 14 residues. CDR3 sequence (DNA): TGTGCCAGCAGTTTCAGCCTAGCCAGCGATGAGCAGTTCTTC. Translation gives CASSFSLASDEQFF.

This chain connects TRBV28 to TRBJ1-3, with 8 bases lining up with TRBD1. Germline CDR1 MDHEN, CDR2 SYDVKM. Unmatched junction bases numbered 5, after V lost 7 bases and J lost 0 bases. This CDR3 contains 15 residues. In nucleotides, the CDR3 is TGTGCCAGCAAAGACACAGGGGGCTCTGGAAACACCATATATTTT. It codes for CASKDTGGSGNTIYF.

The chain uses TRBV9 and TRBJ2-3; 9 bases match TRBD1. CDR1 is SGDLS and CDR2 is YYNGEE in the germline V gene. After removal of 3 bases from V and 1 base from J, the junction contained 3 bases not matched to a gene. The CDR3 extends over 15 amino acids. The CDR3 bases are TGTGCCAGCAGCGAGAGACAGGGGGGCACAGATACGCAGTATTTT. Residues: CASSERQGGTDTQYF.

This chain connects TRBV30 to TRBJ1-5, with D perhaps matching TRBD1 (5 bases). There are 15 residues in the CDR3. V was trimmed by 1 base and J by 7 bases, leaving 17 bases between them. Germline V CDR1 and CDR2: GTSNPN, SVGIG (reference sequence). The CDR3 loop is CAWSAQRGGGQPQHF. The CDR3 DNA is TGTGCCTGGAGTGCCCAGCGGGGTGGGGGGCAGCCCCAGCATTTT.

This chain joins TRBV30 and TRBJ1-4, with D uncertain. V lost 0 bases to trimming and J lost 8 bases, with 13 bases between them. This CDR3 has 14 amino acids. The germline gives CDR1 GTSNPN, CDR2 SVGIG (reference sequence). This chain's CDR3 is CAWSVPGLEEKLFF. CDR3 coding DNA: TGTGCCTGGAGTGTACCGGGTCTGGAGGAAAAACTGTTTTTT.

CDR3 in amino acids: CASSSRLAGYQETQYF. For the CDR3, the DNA is TGTGCCAGCAGCTCCCGGCTAGCGGGGTACCAAGAGACCCAGTACTTC. The chain employs TRBV11-2 and TRBJ2-5; 9 bases align to TRBD2. Germline V gene lookup returns CDR1 SGHAT and CDR2 FQNNGV. With 4 bases clipped from V and 0 bases from J, the junction kept 6 bases outside the gene matches. CDR3 length equals 16 residues. Supplemented by reference TRBV11-2 and TRBJ2-5, the full variable domain reads EAGVAQSPRYKIIEKRQSVAFWCNPISGHATLYWYQQILGQGPKLLIQFQNNGVVDDSQLPKDRFSAERLKGVDSTLKIQPAKLEDSAVYLCASSSRLAGYQETQYFGPGTRLLVL.

V is TRBV9 and J is TRBJ2-2; 13 bases are shared with TRBD2. V lost 2 bases to trimming and J lost 4 bases; unmatched junction nucleotides: 5. Germline V gives CDR1 SGDLS, CDR2 YYNGEE. CDR3 size: 17 residues. The CDR3 is CASSVTSGGSGTGELFF. The CDR3 DNA reads as TGTGCCAGCAGCGTGACTAGCGGGGGGTCGGGCACCGGGGAGCTGTTTTTT.

The CDR3 spells CASSPPLAGGPTDTQYF. Here the CDR3 DNA reads TGTGCCAGCAGCCCCCCGCTAGCGGGAGGGCCAACGGATACGCAGTATTTT. The V and J genes are TRBV7-8 and TRBJ2-3; 12 bases align to TRBD2. This CDR3 has 17 amino acids. The germline V gene encodes CDR1 SGHVS and CDR2 FQNEAQ. J lost 6 bases, V lost 5 bases, and 12 bases had no gene match.

This clone was recorded only once. One end of the junction varies from germline; a read error may be responsible. The gene calls are TRBV7-7 and TRBJ2-2; D ambiguous. The CDR3 runs 15 residues. Germline V gene data show CDR1 as SSHAT and CDR2 as FNYEAQ (reference sequence). The CDR3 here is CASSLGPVRTGELFF. The CDR3 DNA follows: TGTGCTAGCAGCTTGGGCCCCGTTAGGACCGGGGAGCTGTTTTTT. Full variable domain (remainder filled in from reference TRBV7-7 and TRBJ2-2): GAGVSQSPRYKVTKRGQDVTLRCDPISSHATLYWYQQALGQGPEFLTYFNYEAQPDKSGLPSDRFSAERPEGSISTLTIQRTEQRDSAMYRCASSLGPVRTGELFFGEGSRLTVL.

The chain recombines TRBV10-3 with TRBJ1-5; D is perhaps TRBD1 (5 bases). Germline V gene data show CDR1 as ENHRY and CDR2 as SYGVKD. Deletions cut 2 bases from V and 0 bases from J, with 11 bases between. The CDR3 covers 16 residues. The CDR3 bases are TGTGCCATCAGTGAGGTGGACATAGTTAGCAATCAGCCCCAGCATTTT. It specifies CAISEVDIVSNQPQHF.

The chain combines TRBV18 with TRBJ2-5, with D perhaps TRBD1 (7 bases). The CDR3 length is 16 residues. Between the trimmed V and J ends, which lost 2 bases and 1 base, there was a span of 14 bases. CDR1 is KGHSH and CDR2 is LQKENI in the germline V gene. The CDR3 loop is CASSPWRDRSQETQYF. The CDR3, as DNA: TGTGCCAGCTCACCATGGAGGGACAGAAGCCAAGAGACCCAGTACTTC.

Points on this clone: Germline and junction disagree at one end, which may indicate a read error. The chain is built from TRBV12-3 or TRBV12-4 and TRBJ1-2, with D perhaps matching TRBD1 (6 bases). The CDR3 has 13 amino acids. The CDR3 nucleotides read TGTGCCAGCAGCTCTCGGTCCAGTCCCGAGGGGGCCTTC. Translation gives CASSSRSSPEGAF.

This clone occurred a few times. V usage is TRBV3-1 (or the pseudogene TRBV3-2) and J usage is TRBJ1-1; D possibly corresponds to TRBD1 (5 bases). The CDR3 contains 14 residues. Germline assignment: CDR1 LGHDT and CDR2 YNNKEL (reference sequence). V shed 2 bases and J shed 1 base, with 8 bases lying between them. The CDR3 region is CASSQSTGNTEAFF. The CDR3 bases are TGTGCCAGCAGCCAAAGTACAGGGAACACTGAAGCTTTCTTT.

The genes are TRBV27 and TRBJ2-7; TRBD2 matches 7 bases. The junction had 15 bases not matched to a gene; V was cut back by 8 bases and J by 2 bases. Per germline, CDR1 MNHEY and CDR2 SMNVEV (reference sequence). This CDR3 is built from 16 residues. This CDR3 is CASRRGGGSNTYEQYF. CDR3 nucleotides: TGTGCCAGCCGGAGAGGAGGCGGGAGTAATACCTACGAGCAGTACTTC.

This clone was detected only once. The chain employs TRBV4-3 and TRBJ2-3; D ambiguous. The CDR3 sequence is 14 residues long. Trimming shortened V by 2 bases and J by 4 bases, and 10 bases separated the two germline ends. Germline V lookup: CDR1 LGHNA, CDR2 YSLEER. The CDR3 is CASSQQRLADTQYF. The CDR3 coding sequence is TGCGCCAGCAGCCAACAGAGACTGGCAGATACGCAGTATTTT.

This rearrangement joins TRBV6-5 to TRBJ1-3; no reliable D call. V was cut by 6 bases and J by 4 bases, with 10 bases left in between. Germline assignment: CDR1 MNHEY and CDR2 SVGAGI. This CDR3 has 13 amino acids. CDR3 residues: CASRLTEGNTIYF. The CDR3 DNA follows: TGTGCCAGCAGACTCACGGAGGGAAACACCATATATTTT.

This chain links TRBV6-5 with TRBJ1-6; a possible D gene is TRBD1 (5 bases). V was pared by 0 bases and J by 6 bases, with 9 bases between. This CDR3 contains 15 residues. Per germline, CDR1 MNHEY and CDR2 SVGAGI. CDR3 DNA sequence: TGTGCCAGCAGTTACTCGGAGACAGTTAATTCACCCCTCCACTTT. Translating gives CASSYSETVNSPLHF.

This chain joins TRBV6-5 and TRBJ2-7; a weak D match, TRBD2 (5 bases). Germline CDR1 MNHEY, CDR2 SVGAGI. Trimming stripped 6 bases from V and 3 bases from J, with 18 bases between. CDR3 length: 15 amino acids. The chain's CDR3 is CASRARVILGYEQYF. The CDR3 region has the DNA TGTGCCAGCAGGGCGAGGGTCATCTTGGGCTACGAGCAGTACTTC.

This sequence joins TRBV20-1 and TRBJ1-2; D may be TRBD1 (5 bases). Germline V gene sequence: CDR1 DFQATT, CDR2 SNEGSKA (reference sequence). The V gene lost 5 bases and the J gene lost 8 bases, with 12 bases spanning the gap. The CDR3 has 11 amino acids. As DNA, the CDR3 is TGCAGTGCTTGGGGGGTTGGAGGCTACACCTTC. Translating gives CSAWGVGGYTF.

This chain links TRBV5-1 with TRBJ1-2; 8 bases line up with TRBD1. Germline CDR1 is SGHRS and CDR2 is YFSETQ. J gave up 3 bases and V 4 bases, and 2 bases lay outside the gene matches. The CDR3 spans 13 residues. CDR3 loop: CASSEQGDYGYTF. The CDR3 DNA sequence: TGCGCCAGCAGCGAACAGGGGGACTATGGCTACACCTTC.

The genes are TRBV3-1 (or the pseudogene TRBV3-2) and TRBJ2-7; no clear D gene. Trimming stripped 0 bases from V and 9 bases from J, with 12 bases between. This CDR3 is 13 amino acids long. CDR1 is LGHDT and CDR2 is YNNKEL in the germline V gene (reference sequence). The DNA for the CDR3 is TGTGCCAGCAGCCAAGAAGGAATACGGGTGCAGTACTTC. This codes for CASSQEGIRVQYF.